The 15 T cell receptor beta chains given below trace back to one sample, sequenced in a study of blood T cell repertoires in COVID-19. Only in-frame clones appear in the TCRdb table, and some are missing; sequencing was by immunoSEQ multiplex PCR. The table includes 90,000 to 100,000 clones, around 80% detected once. Sequences were obtained from peripheral blood. The source is a man at least 80 years old with acute or convalescent COVID-19.

This clone occurred many times. This sequence joins TRBV11-2 and TRBJ1-5, with 8 bases identical to TRBD1. V dropped 4 bases and J dropped 2; count of bases not matched to a gene: 1. The germline V gene encodes CDR1 SGHAT and CDR2 FQNNGV. The CDR3 has 14 residues. The CDR3 DNA reads as TGTGCCAGCAGCTCGGGACAGGGCAATCAGCCCCAGCATTTT. Translating it yields CASSSGQGNQPQHF.

This clone showed up just a few times. This sequence joins TRBV28 and TRBJ2-7; D remains unclear. CDR1 is MDHEN, CDR2 SYDVKM, per germline. V dropped 4 bases and J dropped 5 bases, with 9 bases sitting between them. The CDR3 totals 12 residues. In DNA, the CDR3 is TGTGCCAGCAGTTACCTTCTAAACGAGCAGTACTTC. The encoded protein is CASSYLLNEQYF.

This rearrangement joins TRBV7-9 to TRBJ1-1; D unclear. Trimming pared 5 bases from V and 5 bases from J, leaving 15 bases between. The CDR3 has 14 residues. CDR1 SEHNR and CDR2 FQNEAQ come from the germline V gene (reference sequence). CDR3 protein: CASSPGGARTEAFF. The CDR3 nucleotides are TGTGCCAGCAGCCCTGGTGGTGCGAGGACTGAAGCTTTCTTT.

The chain recombines TRBV7-2 with TRBJ1-5, with D uncertain. The V gene lost 4 bases and the J gene lost 7 bases, with 17 bases spanning the gap. The CDR3 loop spans 15 amino acids. Germline lookup yields CDR1 SGHTA and CDR2 FQGNSA. The CDR3 is CASSSLGGSGQPQHF. In nucleotides, the CDR3 is TGTGCCAGCAGCTCCCTGGGAGGGTCGGGACAGCCCCAGCATTTT.

J is TRBJ2-1 and V is TRBV25-1; 7 positions match TRBD2. CDR1 MGHDK and CDR2 SYGVNS come from the germline V gene. This CDR3 is 16 amino acids long. V shed 1 base and J 8 bases; nucleotides not matched to a gene: 11. CDR3 sequence reads: CASSESGTTHWHEQFF. The CDR3 DNA follows: TGTGCCAGCAGTGAATCAGGGACTACTCATTGGCATGAGCAGTTCTTC.

This sequence joins TRBV7-8 and TRBJ1-1, with TRBD1 matching 7 bases. Looked up from germline, CDR1 is SGHVS and CDR2 is FQNEAQ. The junction had 6 bases not matched to a gene; V was cut back by 3 bases and J by 2 bases. The CDR3 totals 15 residues. The CDR3 loop reads CASSFNQGGNTEAFF. The CDR3 nucleotides are TGTGCCAGCAGCTTCAATCAGGGGGGCAACACTGAAGCTTTCTTT.

This sequence joins TRBV9 and TRBJ1-3, with D possibly being TRBD1 (5 bases). This CDR3 has 11 amino acids. Germline CDR1 SGDLS, CDR2 YYNGEE. Trimming pared 1 base from V and 11 bases from J, leaving 7 bases between. In DNA, the CDR3 is TGTGCCAGCAGCGTACCAGGGCCCATATATTTT. Encoded protein: CASSVPGPIYF.

The chain employs TRBV5-1 and TRBJ2-2; 10 positions match TRBD2. The CDR3 is made up of 16 amino acids. The V gene's germline CDR1 is SGHRS and CDR2 YFSETQ. With 7 bases clipped from V and 7 bases from J, the junction kept 13 bases outside the gene matches. CDR3 protein: CASFPSGRTYSGELFF. The CDR3 DNA reads TGCGCCAGCTTCCCTAGCGGGAGAACCTACAGCGGGGAGCTGTTTTTT.

This clone was seen once. This rearrangement joins TRBV6-5 to TRBJ1-6, with a weak D call TRBD1 (6 bases). The CDR3 runs 14 residues. CDR1 MNHEY and CDR2 SVGAGI come from the germline V gene. Trimming took 6 bases from V and 7 from J, leaving 13 bases between them. CDR3 sequence (DNA): TGTGCCAGCAGACAGGGAGTTCAAAATTCACCCCTCCACTTT. Its protein product is CASRQGVQNSPLHF.

The chain uses TRBV28 and TRBJ2-3; TRBD1 aligns across 7 bases. Germline trimming cut 7 bases from V and 6 bases from J; bases unmatched to any gene: 13. This CDR3 spans 15 amino acids. CDR1 and CDR2 (germline): MDHEN, SYDVKM. The CDR3 region has the DNA TGTGCCAGCAAGTTAGGACAGGTGGGAGTGGATACGCAGTATTTT. It yields the protein CASKLGQVGVDTQYF.

The chain couples TRBV28 to TRBJ1-4; 7 bases match TRBD1. Trimming removed 6 bases from V and 0 bases from J; junction bases left unmatched: 1. Germline V CDR1 and CDR2: MDHEN, SYDVKM. This CDR3 comprises 14 residues. The CDR3 DNA reads TGTGCCAGCAGGACAGGGTCAACTAATGAAAAACTGTTTTTT. As protein: CASRTGSTNEKLFF.

This clone was found once. The V gene is TRBV19, the J gene TRBJ2-1, with 14 positions matching TRBD2. Germline V lookup: CDR1 LNHDA, CDR2 SQIVND (reference sequence). CDR3 length: 20 amino acids. V shed 6 bases, J shed 0 bases, and the junction held 13 bases outside the gene matches. Here the CDR3 reads CASRPLPGTSGGLSYNEQFF. DNA of the CDR3: TGTGCCAGTAGACCCCTACCCGGGACTAGCGGGGGACTCTCCTACAATGAGCAGTTCTTC.

This rearrangement joins TRBV6-2 or TRBV6-3 to TRBJ1-1; D possibly corresponds to TRBD1 (5 bases). V was cut by 2 bases and J by 2 bases, with 6 bases left in between. CDR3 length: 13 residues. Germline lookup yields CDR1 MNHEY and CDR2 SVGEGT. The CDR3 reads CASSYRGNTEAFF. The CDR3 region has the DNA TGTGCCAGCAGTTACAGGGGAAACACTGAAGCTTTCTTT.

The V gene is TRBV11-2, the J gene TRBJ1-6; D is uncertain. Trimming shortened V by 1 base and J by 7 bases, and 5 bases separated the two germline ends. CDR1 SGHAT and CDR2 FQNNGV come from the germline V gene. The CDR3 contains 13 residues. The CDR3: CASSLALNSPLHF. CDR3 DNA: TGTGCCAGCAGCTTAGCCTTGAATTCACCCCTCCACTTT.

V usage is TRBV5-1 and J usage is TRBJ1-2, with a possible D match to TRBD1 (5 bases). The germline V and J ends were trimmed by 0 bases and 10 bases, with 13 bases remaining between them. The CDR3 is made up of 13 amino acids. Germline assignment: CDR1 SGHRS and CDR2 YFSETQ. The CDR3 region has the DNA TGCGCCAGCAGCTTGGGGGACTTCCCCAACTACACCTTC. Protein sequence: CASSLGDFPNYTF.